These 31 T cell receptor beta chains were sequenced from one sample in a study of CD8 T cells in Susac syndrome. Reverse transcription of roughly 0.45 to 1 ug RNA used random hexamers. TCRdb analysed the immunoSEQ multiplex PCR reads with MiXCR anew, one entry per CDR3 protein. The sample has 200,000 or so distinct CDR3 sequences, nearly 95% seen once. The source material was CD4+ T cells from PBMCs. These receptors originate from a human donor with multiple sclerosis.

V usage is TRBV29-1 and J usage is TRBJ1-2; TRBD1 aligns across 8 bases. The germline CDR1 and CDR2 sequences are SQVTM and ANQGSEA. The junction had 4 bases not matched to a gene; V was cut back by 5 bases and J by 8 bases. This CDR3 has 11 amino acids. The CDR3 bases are TGCAGCGTTAGGACAGGGAACGGCTACACCTTC. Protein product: CSVRTGNGYTF.

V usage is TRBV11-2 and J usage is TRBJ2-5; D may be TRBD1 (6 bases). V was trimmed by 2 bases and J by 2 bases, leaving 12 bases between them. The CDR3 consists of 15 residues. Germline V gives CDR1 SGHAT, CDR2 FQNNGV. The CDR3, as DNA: TGTGCCAGCAGCTTAAGAGGGGACATGCAAGAGACCCAGTACTTC. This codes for CASSLRGDMQETQYF.

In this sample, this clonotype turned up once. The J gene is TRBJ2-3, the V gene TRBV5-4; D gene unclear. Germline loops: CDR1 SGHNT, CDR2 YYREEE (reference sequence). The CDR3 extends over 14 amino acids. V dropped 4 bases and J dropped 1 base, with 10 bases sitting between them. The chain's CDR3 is CASSPHGRTDTQYF. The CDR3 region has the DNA TGTGCCAGCAGCCCCCACGGACGCACAGATACGCAGTATTTT.

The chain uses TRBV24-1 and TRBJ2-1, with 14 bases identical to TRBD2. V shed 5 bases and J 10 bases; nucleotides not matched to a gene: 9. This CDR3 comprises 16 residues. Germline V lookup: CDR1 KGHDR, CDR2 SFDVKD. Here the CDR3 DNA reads TGTGCCACCAGTGTCGCGACTAGCGGGAGGGCCAGAGAGCAGTTCTTC. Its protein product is CATSVATSGRAREQFF.

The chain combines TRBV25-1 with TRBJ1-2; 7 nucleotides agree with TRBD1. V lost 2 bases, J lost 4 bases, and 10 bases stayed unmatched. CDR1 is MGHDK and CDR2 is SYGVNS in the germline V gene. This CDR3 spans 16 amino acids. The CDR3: CASSEHITTGVYGYTF. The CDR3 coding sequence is TGTGCCAGCAGTGAACATATAACTACAGGGGTCTATGGCTACACCTTC.

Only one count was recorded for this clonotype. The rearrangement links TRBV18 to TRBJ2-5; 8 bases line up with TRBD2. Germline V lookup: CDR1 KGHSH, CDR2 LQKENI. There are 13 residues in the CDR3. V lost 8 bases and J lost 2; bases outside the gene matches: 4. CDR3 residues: CASRSSGQETQYF. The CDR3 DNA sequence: TGTGCCAGCCGTTCTAGCGGGCAAGAGACCCAGTACTTC.

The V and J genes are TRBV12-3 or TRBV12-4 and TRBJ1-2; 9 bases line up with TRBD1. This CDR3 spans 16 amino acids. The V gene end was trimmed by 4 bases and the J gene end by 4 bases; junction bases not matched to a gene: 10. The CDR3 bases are TGTGCCAGCAGTTCCCCGGACAGGGGCGTTGGCTATGGCTACACCTTC. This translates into CASSSPDRGVGYGYTF.

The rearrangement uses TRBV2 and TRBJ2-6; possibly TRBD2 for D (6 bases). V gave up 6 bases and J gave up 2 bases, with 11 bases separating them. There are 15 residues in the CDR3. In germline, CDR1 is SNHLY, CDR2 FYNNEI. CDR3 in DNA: TGTGCCAGCAGCCGACTAGTCGCTGGGGCCAACGTCCTGACTTTC. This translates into CASSRLVAGANVLTF.

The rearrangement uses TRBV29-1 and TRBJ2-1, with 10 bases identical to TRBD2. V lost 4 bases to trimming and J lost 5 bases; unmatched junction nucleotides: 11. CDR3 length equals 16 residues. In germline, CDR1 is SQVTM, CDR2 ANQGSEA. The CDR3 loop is CSVGYPSGSRNNEQFF. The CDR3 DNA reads TGCAGCGTTGGTTACCCTAGCGGGAGCCGAAACAATGAGCAGTTCTTC.

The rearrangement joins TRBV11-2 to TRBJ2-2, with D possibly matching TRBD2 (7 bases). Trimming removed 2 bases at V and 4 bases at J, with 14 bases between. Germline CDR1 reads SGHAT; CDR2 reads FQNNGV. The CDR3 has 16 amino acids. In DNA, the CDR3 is TGTGCCAGCAGCTTACTGGGGGGGCGCGTCACCGGGGAGCTGTTTTTT. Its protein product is CASSLLGGRVTGELFF.

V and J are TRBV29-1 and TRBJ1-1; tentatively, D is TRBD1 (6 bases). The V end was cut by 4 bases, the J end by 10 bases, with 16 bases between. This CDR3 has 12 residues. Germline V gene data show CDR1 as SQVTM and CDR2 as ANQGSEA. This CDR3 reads CSVVGADKGAFF. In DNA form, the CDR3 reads TGCAGCGTTGTGGGGGCCGACAAAGGAGCTTTCTTT. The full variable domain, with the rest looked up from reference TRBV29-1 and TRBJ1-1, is SAVISQKPSRDICQRGTSLTIQCQVDSQVTMMFWYRQQPGQSLTLIATANQGSEATYESGFVIDKFPISRPNLTFSTLTVSNMSPEDSSIYLCSVVGADKGAFFGQGTRLTVV.

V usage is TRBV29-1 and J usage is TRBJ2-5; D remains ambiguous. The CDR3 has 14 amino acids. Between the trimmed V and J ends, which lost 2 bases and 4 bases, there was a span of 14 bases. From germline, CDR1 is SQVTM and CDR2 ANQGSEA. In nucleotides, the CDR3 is TGCAGCGTTGAAATGGGCGAGATGGGAGAGACCCAGTACTTC. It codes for CSVEMGEMGETQYF.

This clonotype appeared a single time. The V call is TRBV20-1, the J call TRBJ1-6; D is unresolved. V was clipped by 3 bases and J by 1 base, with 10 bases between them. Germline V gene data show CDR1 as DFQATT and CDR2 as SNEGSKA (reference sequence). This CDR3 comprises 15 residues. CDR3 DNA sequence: TGCAGTGCTAGTGAAACCCCATCCTATAATTCACCCCTCCACTTT. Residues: CSASETPSYNSPLHF.

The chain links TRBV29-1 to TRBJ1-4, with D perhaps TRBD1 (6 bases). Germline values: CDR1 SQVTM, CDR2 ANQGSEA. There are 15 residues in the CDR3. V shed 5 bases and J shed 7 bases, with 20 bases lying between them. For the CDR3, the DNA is TGCAGCGTTTCCTCCGGGACATCACGGGGTGAAAAACTGTTTTTT. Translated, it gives CSVSSGTSRGEKLFF.

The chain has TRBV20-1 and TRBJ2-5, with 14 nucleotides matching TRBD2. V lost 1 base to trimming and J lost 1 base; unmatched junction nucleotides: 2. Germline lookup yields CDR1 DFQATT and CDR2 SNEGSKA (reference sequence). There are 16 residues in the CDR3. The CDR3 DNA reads TGCAGTGCTAGAGCGGGACTAGCGGGGGCCCAAGAGACCCAGTACTTC. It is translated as CSARAGLAGAQETQYF.

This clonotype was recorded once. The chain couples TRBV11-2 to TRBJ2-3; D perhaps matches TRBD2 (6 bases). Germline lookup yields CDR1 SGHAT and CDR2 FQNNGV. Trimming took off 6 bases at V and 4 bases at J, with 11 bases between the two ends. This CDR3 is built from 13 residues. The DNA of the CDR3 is TGTGCCAGCAGACTCGGGACTGCAGATACGCAGTATTTT. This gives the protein CASRLGTADTQYF.

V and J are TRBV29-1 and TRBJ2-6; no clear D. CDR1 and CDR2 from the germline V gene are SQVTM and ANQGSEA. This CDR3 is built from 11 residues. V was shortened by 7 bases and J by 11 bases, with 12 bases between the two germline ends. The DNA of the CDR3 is TGCAGCGCGGACCCGGGCCACGTCCTGACTTTC. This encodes CSADPGHVLTF. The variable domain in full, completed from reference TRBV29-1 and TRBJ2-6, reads SAVISQKPSRDICQRGTSLTIQCQVDSQVTMMFWYRQQPGQSLTLIATANQGSEATYESGFVIDKFPISRPNLTFSTLTVSNMSPEDSSIYLCSADPGHVLTFGAGSRLTVL.

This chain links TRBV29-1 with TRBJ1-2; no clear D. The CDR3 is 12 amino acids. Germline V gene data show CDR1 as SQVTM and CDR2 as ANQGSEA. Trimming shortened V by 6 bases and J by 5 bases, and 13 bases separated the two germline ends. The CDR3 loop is CSVPDGRYGYTF. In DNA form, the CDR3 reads TGCAGCGTGCCCGACGGGAGATATGGCTACACCTTC.

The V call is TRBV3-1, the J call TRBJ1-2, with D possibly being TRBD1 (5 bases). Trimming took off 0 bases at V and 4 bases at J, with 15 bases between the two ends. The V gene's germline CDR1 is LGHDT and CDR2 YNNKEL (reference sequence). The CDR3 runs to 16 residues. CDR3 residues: CASSQDRAKGLYGYTF. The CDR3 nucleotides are TGTGCCAGCAGCCAAGATCGCGCGAAGGGGCTCTATGGCTACACCTTC.

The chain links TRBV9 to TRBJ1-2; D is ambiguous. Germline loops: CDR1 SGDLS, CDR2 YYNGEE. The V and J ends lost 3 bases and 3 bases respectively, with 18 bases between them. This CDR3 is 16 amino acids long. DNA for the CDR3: TGTGCCAGCAGCGAGTCCACGAGTGGTCCGTACTATGGCTACACCTTC. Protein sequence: CASSESTSGPYYGYTF.

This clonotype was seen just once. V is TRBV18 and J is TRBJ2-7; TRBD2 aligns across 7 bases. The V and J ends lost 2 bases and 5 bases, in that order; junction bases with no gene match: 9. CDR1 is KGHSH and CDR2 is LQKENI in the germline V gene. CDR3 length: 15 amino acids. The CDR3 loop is CASSPRTGSGNEQYF. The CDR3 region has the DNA TGTGCCAGCTCACCAAGGACGGGAAGCGGGAACGAGCAGTACTTC. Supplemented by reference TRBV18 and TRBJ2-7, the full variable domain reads NAGVMQNPRHLVRRRGQEARLRCSPMKGHSHVYWYRQLPEEGLKFMVYLQKENIIDESGMPKERFSAEFPKEGPSILRIQQVVRGDSAAYFCASSPRTGSGNEQYFGPGTRLTVT.

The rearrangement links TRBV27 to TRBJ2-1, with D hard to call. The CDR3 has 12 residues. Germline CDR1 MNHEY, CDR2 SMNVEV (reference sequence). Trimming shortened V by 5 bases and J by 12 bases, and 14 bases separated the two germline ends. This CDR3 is CASSAPGGGQFF. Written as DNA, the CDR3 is TGTGCCAGCAGTGCCCCTGGTGGTGGGCAGTTCTTC.

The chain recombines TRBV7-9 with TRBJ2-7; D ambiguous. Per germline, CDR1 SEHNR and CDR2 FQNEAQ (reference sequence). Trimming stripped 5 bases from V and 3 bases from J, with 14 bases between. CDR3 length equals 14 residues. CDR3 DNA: TGTGCCAGCAGCCGACGCACAGAGAGCTACGAGCAGTACTTC. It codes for CASSRRTESYEQYF. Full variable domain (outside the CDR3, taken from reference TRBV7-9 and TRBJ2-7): DTGVSQNPRHKITKRGQNVTFRCDPISEHNRLYWYRQTLGQGPEFLTYFQNEAQLEKSRLLSDRFSAERPKGSFSTLEIQRTEQGDSAMYLCASSRRTESYEQYFGPGTRLTVT.

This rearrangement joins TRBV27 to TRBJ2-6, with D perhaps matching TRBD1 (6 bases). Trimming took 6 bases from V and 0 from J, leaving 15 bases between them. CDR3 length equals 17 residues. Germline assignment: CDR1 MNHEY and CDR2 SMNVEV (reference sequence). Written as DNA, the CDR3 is TGTGCCAGCAGACGACAGGCACTAAGCTCTGGGGCCAACGTCCTGACTTTC. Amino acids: CASRRQALSSGANVLTF. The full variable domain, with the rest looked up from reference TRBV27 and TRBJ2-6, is EAQVTQNPRYLITVTGKKLTVTCSQNMNHEYMSWYRQDPGLGLRQIYYSMNVEVTDKGDVPEGYKVSRKEKRNFPLILESPSPNQTSLYFCASRRQALSSGANVLTFGAGSRLTVL.

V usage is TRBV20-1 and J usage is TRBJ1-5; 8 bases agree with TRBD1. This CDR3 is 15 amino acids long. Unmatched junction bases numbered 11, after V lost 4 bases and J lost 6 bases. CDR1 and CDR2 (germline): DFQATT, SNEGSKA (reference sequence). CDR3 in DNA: TGCAGTGCTACCAAAGCGGACAGGGCAGGTCAGCCCCAGCATTTT. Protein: CSATKADRAGQPQHF.

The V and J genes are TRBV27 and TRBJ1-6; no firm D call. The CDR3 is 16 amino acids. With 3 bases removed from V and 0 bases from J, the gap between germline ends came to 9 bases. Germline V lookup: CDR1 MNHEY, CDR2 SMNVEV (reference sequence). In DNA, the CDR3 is TGTGCCAGCAGTTTGAGCCCAAGCTCCTATAATTCACCCCTCCACTTT. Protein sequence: CASSLSPSSYNSPLHF.

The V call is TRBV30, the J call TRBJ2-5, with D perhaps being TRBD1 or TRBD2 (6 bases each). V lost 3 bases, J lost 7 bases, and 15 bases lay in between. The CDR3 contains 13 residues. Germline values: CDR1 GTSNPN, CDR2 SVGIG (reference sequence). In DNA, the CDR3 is TGTGCCTGGAGATTGGGGGGCGTCGGGACCCAGTACTTC. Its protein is CAWRLGGVGTQYF.

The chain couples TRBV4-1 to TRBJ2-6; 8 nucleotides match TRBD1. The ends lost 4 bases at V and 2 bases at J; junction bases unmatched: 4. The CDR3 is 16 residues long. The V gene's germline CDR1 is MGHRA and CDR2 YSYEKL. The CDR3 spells CASSPPDRAGANVLTF. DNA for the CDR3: TGCGCCAGCAGCCCCCCGGACAGGGCTGGGGCCAACGTCCTGACTTTC.

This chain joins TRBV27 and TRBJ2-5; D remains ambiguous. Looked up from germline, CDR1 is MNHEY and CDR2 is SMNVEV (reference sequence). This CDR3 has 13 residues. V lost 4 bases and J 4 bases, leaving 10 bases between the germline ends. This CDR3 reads CASSSAQRETQYF. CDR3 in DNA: TGTGCCAGCAGTTCCGCCCAGCGAGAGACCCAGTACTTC.

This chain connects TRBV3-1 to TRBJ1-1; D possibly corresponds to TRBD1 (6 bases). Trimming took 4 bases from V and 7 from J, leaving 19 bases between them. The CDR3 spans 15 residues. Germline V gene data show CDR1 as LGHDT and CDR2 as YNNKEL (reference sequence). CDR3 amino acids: CASSRRDIRRVEAFF. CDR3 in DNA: TGTGCCAGCAGCCGCCGGGACATACGTAGGGTTGAAGCTTTCTTT.

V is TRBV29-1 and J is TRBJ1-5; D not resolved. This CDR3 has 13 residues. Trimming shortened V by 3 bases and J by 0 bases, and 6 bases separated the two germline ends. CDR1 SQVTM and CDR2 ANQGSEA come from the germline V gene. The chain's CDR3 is CSVDIGSNQPQHF. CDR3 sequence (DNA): TGCAGCGTTGACATCGGTAGCAATCAGCCCCAGCATTTT.